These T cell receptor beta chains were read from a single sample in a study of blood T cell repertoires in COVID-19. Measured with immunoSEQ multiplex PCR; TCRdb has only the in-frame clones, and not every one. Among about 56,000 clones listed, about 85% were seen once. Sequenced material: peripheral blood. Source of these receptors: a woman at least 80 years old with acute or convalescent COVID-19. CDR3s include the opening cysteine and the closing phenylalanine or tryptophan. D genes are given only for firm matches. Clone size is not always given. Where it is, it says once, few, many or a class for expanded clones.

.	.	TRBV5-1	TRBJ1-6	CASSPRTDIYNSPLHF	TGCGCCAGCAGCCCAAGGACAGACATCTATAATTCACCCCTCCACTTT
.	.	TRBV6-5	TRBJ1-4	CASSWQGFSTNEKLFF	TGTGCCAGCAGTTGGCAGGGGTTCTCAACTAATGAAAAACTGTTTTTT
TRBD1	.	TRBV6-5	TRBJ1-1	CASRDRGLTEAFF	TGTGCCAGCAGGGACAGGGGGCTCACTGAAGCTTTCTTT
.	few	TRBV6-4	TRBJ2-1	CAIHYGSSYNEQFF	TGTGCCATCCACTACGGCAGTTCCTACAATGAGCAGTTCTTC
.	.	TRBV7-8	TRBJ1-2	CASSLVTGDGYTF	TGTGCCAGCAGCTTAGTTACCGGGGATGGCTACACCTTC
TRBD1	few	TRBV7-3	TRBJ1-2	CASSLGTGGDGYTF	TGTGCCAGCAGCTTAGGGACAGGAGGAGATGGCTACACCTTC
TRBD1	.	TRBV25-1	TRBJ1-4	CASSEGQGANEKLFF	TGTGCCAGCAGTGAGGGACAGGGTGCTAATGAAAAACTGTTTTTT
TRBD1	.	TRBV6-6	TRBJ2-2	CAGRTGAGTGELFF	TGTGCCGGTCGGACAGGGGCTGGCACCGGGGAGCTGTTTTTT
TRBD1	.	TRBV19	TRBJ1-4	CASRDRGNTNEKLFF	TGTGCCAGTAGGGACAGGGGAAATACTAATGAAAAACTGTTTTTT
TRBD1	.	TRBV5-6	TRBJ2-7	CASSRQGVAYEQYF	TGTGCCAGCAGCCGACAGGGGGTTGCCTACGAGCAGTACTTC
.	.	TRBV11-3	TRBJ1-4	CASSSQGEKLFF	TGTGCCAGCAGCTCACAGGGAGAAAAACTGTTTTTT
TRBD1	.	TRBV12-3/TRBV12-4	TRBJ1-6	CASSLTGFSPLHF	TGTGCCAGCAGCCTGACAGGGTTTTCACCCCTCCACTTT
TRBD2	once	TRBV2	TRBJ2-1	CASSQLLAEDHEQFF	TGTGCCAGCAGTCAACTACTAGCGGAGGACCATGAGCAGTTCTTC
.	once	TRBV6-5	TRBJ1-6	CASSPGFGPPLHF	TGTGCCAGCAGTCCCGGTTTTGGGCCACCCCTCCACTTT
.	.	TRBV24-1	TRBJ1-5	CATCGDSAPEKSNQPQHF	TGTGCCACCTGCGGGGATTCCGCTCCCGAAAAGAGCAATCAGCCCCAGCATTTT
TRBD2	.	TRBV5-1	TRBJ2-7	CASSFGLGNYEQYF	TGCGCCAGCAGCTTTGGACTAGGTAACTACGAGCAGTACTTC
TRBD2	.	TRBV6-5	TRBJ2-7	CASSFSGGPYEQYF	TGTGCCAGCAGTTTTAGCGGGGGGCCGTACGAGCAGTACTTC
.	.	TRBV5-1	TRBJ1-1	CASSLQANTEAFF	TGCGCCAGCAGCCTACAGGCGAACACTGAAGCTTTCTTT
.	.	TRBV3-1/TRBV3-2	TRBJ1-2	CASSFQQGSYTF	TGTGCCAGCAGCTTTCAACAGGGAAGCTACACCTTC
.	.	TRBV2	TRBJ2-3	CASSEALRGDTDTQYF	TGTGCCAGCAGTGAAGCGCTTCGCGGGGATACAGATACGCAGTATTTT
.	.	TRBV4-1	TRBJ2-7	CASSQIGILKFEQYF	TGCGCCAGCAGCCAGATCGGGATCCTTAAGTTCGAGCAGTACTTC
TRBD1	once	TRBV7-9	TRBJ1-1	CASKPGGPLVIEAFF	TGTGCCAGCAAACCAGGGGGACCCCTCGTAATTGAAGCTTTCTTT
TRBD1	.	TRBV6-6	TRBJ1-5	CASRGQDFSNQPQHF	TGTGCCAGCAGGGGACAGGACTTTAGCAATCAGCCCCAGCATTTT
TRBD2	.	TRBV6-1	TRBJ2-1	CASSERLAGGRNEQFF	TGTGCCAGCAGTGAAAGACTAGCGGGGGGGCGGAATGAGCAGTTCTTC
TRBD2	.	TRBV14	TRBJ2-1	CASSFLAGGSYNEQFF	TGTGCCAGCAGCTTCCTAGCGGGGGGCTCCTACAATGAGCAGTTCTTC
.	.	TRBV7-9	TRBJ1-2	CASSLSGPYGYTF	TGTGCCAGCAGCTTAAGTGGGCCGTATGGCTACACCTTC
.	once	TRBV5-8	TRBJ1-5	CASSPGQGGNQPQHF	TGTGCCAGCAGCCCCGGACAAGGGGGCAATCAGCCCCAGCATTTT
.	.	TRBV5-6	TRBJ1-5	CASSSYTGKYSNQPQHF	TGTGCCAGCAGCTCGTATACAGGGAAATATAGCAATCAGCCCCAGCATTTT
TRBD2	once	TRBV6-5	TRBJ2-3	CASSRAGGEDTQYF	TGTGCCAGCAGTCGGGCGGGGGGAGAGGATACGCAGTATTTT
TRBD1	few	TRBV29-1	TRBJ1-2	CSVVGQVNYGYTF	TGCAGCGTTGTGGGACAGGTTAACTATGGCTACACCTTC
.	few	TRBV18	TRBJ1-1	CASQNTGNTEAFF	TGTGCCAGCCAAAACACAGGGAACACTGAAGCTTTCTTT
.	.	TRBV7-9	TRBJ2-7	CASSLGGTRIGEQYF	TGTGCCAGCAGCTTAGGAGGGACACGGATAGGCGAGCAGTACTTC
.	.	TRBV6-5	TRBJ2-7	CASSYVGQGSYEQYF	TGTGCCAGCAGTTATGTCGGGCAGGGCTCCTACGAGCAGTACTTC
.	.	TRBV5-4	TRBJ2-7	CASSLISVSRDEQYF	TGTGCCAGCAGCTTAATTAGCGTTTCCCGGGACGAGCAGTACTTC
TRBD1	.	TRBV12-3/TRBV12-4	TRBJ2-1	CASRDRAYGEQFF	TGTGCCAGCCGGGACAGGGCATACGGTGAGCAGTTCTTC
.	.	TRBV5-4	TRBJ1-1	CASNLQGMNTEAFF	TGTGCCAGCAACCTACAGGGAATGAACACTGAAGCTTTCTTT
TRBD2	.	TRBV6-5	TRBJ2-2	CASRPGLAGELFF	TGTGCCAGTCGTCCGGGACTAGCAGGGGAGCTGTTTTTT
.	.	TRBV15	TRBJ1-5	CATSRGGGNQPQHF	TGTGCCACCAGCAGGGGGGGAGGGAATCAGCCCCAGCATTTT
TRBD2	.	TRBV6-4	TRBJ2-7	CASSPTAGRSYEQYF	TGTGCCAGCAGCCCTACAGCGGGGAGATCCTACGAGCAGTACTTC
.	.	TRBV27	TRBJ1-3	CASSLSGVGGNTIYF	TGTGCCAGCAGTTTGTCAGGGGTAGGAGGAAACACCATATATTTT
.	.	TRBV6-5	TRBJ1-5	CASSYSPGDQPQHF	TGTGCCAGCAGTTACTCTCCAGGGGATCAGCCCCAGCATTTT
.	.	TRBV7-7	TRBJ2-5	CASSLGRQIVQETQYF	TGTGCCAGCAGCTTAGGGCGACAGATAGTACAAGAGACCCAGTACTTC
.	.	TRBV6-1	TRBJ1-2	CASSEALLPNYGYTF	TGTGCCAGCAGTGAAGCGCTACTACCTAACTATGGCTACACCTTC
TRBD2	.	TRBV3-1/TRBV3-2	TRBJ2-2	CASSVTSGGAVAGELFF	TGTGCCAGCAGCGTGACTAGCGGGGGGGCCGTTGCCGGGGAGCTGTTTTTT
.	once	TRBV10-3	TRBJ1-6	CAISDSAEHSYNSPLHF	TGTGCCATCAGTGACTCCGCCGAACACTCCTATAATTCACCCCTCCACTTT
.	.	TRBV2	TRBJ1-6	CASSEAASSYNSPLHF	TGTGCCAGCAGTGAAGCTGCCAGCTCCTATAATTCACCCCTCCACTTT
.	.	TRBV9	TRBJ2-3	CASSVGPSTDTQYF	TGTGCCAGCAGCGTAGGGCCGAGCACAGATACGCAGTATTTT
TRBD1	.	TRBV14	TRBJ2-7	CASSQGRTGPYEQYF	TGTGCCAGCAGCCAAGGCAGGACAGGGCCCTACGAGCAGTACTTC
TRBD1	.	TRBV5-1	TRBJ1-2	CASSLEGGVYGYTF	TGCGCCAGCAGCTTGGAAGGGGGCGTCTATGGCTACACCTTC
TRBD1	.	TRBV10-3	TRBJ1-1	CAISESNRGTEAFF	TGTGCCATCAGTGAGTCCAACAGGGGGACTGAAGCTTTCTTT
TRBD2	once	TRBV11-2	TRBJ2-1	CASSRGLAGQITNEQFF	TGTGCCAGCAGCCGCGGACTAGCGGGGCAAATAACCAATGAGCAGTTCTTC
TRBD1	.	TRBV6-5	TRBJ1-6	CASSYSQGSLGSPLHF	TGTGCCAGCAGTTACTCACAGGGGAGTTTAGGTTCACCCCTCCACTTT